The clone carrying this T cell receptor beta chain was seen more than once but under ten times. All donors were healthy, and all were Caucasian. The CDR3 sequence is 21 residues long. The germline gives CDR1 SGDLS, CDR2 YYNGEE. V was clipped by 4 bases and J by 4 bases; unmatched bases: 24. Each CDR3 protein gets one entry after TCRdb re-called the 5' RACE reads with MiXCR. The data contain hundreds of thousands of distinct CDR3 sequences, 6% to 8.5% of them singletons. The data were obtained in a study of identical twins. The same sample was also used in a study of yellow fever vaccine responses in identical twins.

This TCR was recovered from a woman under 30 in good health. Specimen: CD8+ T cells sorted from blood. The genes are TRBV9 and TRBJ2-5; 11 nucleotides align to TRBD1. The CDR3 protein is CASSPSGTGGTSSSSLETQYF. CDR3 in DNA: TGTGCCAGCAGCCCAAGCGGGACAGGGGGAACTTCGTCCTCTTCATTAGAGACCCAGTACTTC.